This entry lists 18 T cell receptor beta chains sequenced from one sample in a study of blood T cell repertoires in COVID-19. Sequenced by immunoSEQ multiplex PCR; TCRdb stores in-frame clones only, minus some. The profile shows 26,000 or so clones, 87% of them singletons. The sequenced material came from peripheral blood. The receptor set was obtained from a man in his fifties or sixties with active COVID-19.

CDR3 loop: CAWSKLYEQYF. Here the CDR3 DNA reads TGTGCCTGGAGTAAACTCTACGAGCAGTACTTC. J is TRBJ2-7 and V is TRBV30; D remains unclear. Between the trimmed V and J ends, which lost 2 bases and 3 bases, there was a span of 5 bases. Looked up from germline, CDR1 is GTSNPN and CDR2 is SVGIG (reference sequence). The CDR3 has 11 amino acids. The entire variable domain, with the rest obtained from reference TRBV30 and TRBJ2-7, is as follows: SQTIHQWPATLVQPVGSPLSLECTVEGTSNPNLYWYRQAAGRGLQLLFYSVGIGQISSEVPQNLSASRPQDRQFILSSKKLLLSDSGFYLCAWSKLYEQYFGPGTRLTVT.

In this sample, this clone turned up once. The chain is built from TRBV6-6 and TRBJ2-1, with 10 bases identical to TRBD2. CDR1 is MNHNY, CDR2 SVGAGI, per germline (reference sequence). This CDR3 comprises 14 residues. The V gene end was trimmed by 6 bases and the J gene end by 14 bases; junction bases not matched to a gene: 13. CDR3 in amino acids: CASSLPSGGPDEFF. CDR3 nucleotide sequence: TGTGCCAGCAGCCTTCCTAGCGGGGGCCCCGATGAGTTCTTC.

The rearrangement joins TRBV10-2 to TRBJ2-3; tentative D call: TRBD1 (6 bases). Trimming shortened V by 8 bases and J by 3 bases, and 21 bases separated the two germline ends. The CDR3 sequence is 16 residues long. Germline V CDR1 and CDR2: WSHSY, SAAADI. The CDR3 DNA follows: TGCGCCAGCCAAAGGGGGACGTCAATGAGGACAGATACGCAGTATTTT. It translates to CASQRGTSMRTDTQYF.

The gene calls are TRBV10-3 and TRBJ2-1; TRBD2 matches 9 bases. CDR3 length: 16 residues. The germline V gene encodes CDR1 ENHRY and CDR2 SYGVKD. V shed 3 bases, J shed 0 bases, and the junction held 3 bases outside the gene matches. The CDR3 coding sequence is TGTGCCATCAGTGATCTAGCGGGGAGCTCCTACAATGAGCAGTTCTTC. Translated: CAISDLAGSSYNEQFF.

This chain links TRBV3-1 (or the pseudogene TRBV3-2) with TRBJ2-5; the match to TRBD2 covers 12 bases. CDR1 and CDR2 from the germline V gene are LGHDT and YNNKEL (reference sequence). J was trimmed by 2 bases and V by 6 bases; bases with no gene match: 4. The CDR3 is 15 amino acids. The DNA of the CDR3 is TGTGCCAGCAGACGGACTAGCGGGGAACAAGAGACCCAGTACTTC. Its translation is CASRRTSGEQETQYF.

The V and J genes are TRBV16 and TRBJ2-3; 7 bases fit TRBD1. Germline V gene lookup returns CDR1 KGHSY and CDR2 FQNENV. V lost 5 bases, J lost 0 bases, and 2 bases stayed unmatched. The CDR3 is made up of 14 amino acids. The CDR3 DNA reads TGTGCCAGCAGCGGACAGGCTAGCACAGATACGCAGTATTTT. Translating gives CASSGQASTDTQYF.

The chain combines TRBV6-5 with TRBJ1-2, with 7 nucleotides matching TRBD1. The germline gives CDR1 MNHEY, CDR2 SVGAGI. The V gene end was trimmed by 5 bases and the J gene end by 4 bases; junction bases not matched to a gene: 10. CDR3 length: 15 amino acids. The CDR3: CASSRTAGTAYGYTF. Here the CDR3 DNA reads TGTGCCAGCAGTCGAACGGCCGGGACAGCCTATGGCTACACCTTC.

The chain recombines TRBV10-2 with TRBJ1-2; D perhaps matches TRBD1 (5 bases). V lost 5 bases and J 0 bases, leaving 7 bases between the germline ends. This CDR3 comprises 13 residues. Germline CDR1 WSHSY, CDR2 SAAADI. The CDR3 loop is CASSSGANYGYTF. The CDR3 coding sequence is TGCGCCAGCAGTTCGGGGGCTAACTATGGCTACACCTTC.

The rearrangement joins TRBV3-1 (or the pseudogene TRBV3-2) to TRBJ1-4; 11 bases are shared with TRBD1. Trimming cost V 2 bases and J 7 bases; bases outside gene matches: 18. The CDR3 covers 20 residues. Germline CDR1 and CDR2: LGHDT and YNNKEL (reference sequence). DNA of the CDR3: TGTGCCAGCAGCCAATCGAACCTCGTGGGGACAGGGGGGGCAGGTGAAAAACTGTTTTTT. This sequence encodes CASSQSNLVGTGGAGEKLFF.

The CDR3 loop reads CASSVEATGNTEAFF. The DNA for the CDR3 is TGTGCCAGCAGCGTAGAGGCTACGGGGAACACTGAAGCTTTCTTT. The chain has TRBV9 and TRBJ1-1, with D unresolved. This CDR3 is built from 15 residues. V was shortened by 0 bases and J by 1 base, with 10 bases between the two germline ends. The germline V gene encodes CDR1 SGDLS and CDR2 YYNGEE.

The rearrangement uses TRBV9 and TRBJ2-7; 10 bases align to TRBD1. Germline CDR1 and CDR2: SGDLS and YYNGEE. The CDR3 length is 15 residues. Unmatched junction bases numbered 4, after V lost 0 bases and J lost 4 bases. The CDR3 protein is CASSVGDRGGYEQYF. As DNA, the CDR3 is TGTGCCAGCAGCGTAGGGGACAGGGGAGGGTACGAGCAGTACTTC.

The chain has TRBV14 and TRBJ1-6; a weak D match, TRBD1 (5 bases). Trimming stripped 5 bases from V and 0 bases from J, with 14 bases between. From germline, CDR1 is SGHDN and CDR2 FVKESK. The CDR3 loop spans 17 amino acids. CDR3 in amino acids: CASSVGHGSSYNSPLHF. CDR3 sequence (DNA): TGTGCCAGCAGCGTTGGACATGGGTCCTCCTATAATTCACCCCTCCACTTT.

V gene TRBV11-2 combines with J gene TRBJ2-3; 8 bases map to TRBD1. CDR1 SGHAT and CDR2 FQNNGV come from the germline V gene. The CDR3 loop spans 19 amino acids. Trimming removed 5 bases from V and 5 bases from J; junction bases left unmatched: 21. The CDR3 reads CASSQMRTGRSWQGDTQYF. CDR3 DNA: TGTGCCAGCAGCCAGATGCGGACAGGGCGGAGTTGGCAGGGAGATACGCAGTATTTT. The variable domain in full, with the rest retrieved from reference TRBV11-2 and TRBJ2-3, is EAGVAQSPRYKIIEKRQSVAFWCNPISGHATLYWYQQILGQGPKLLIQFQNNGVVDDSQLPKDRFSAERLKGVDSTLKIQPAKLEDSAVYLCASSQMRTGRSWQGDTQYFGPGTRLTVL.

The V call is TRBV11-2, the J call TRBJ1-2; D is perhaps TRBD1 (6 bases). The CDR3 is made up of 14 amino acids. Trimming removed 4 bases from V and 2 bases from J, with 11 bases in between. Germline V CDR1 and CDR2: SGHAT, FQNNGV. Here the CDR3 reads CASSSGGRNYGYTF. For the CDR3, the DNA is TGTGCCAGCAGCTCCGGGGGGCGGAACTATGGCTACACCTTC.

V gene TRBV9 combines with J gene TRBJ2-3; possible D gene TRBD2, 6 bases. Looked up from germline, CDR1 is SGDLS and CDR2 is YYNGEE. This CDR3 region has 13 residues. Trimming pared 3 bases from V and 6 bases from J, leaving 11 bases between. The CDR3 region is CASSARGGDTQYF. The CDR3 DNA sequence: TGTGCCAGCAGCGCCCGTGGGGGGGATACGCAGTATTTT.

CDR3 sequence: CSVEELGGGEETQYF. CDR3 in DNA: TGCAGCGTTGAAGAACTTGGCGGGGGGGAAGAGACCCAGTACTTC. The chain couples TRBV29-1 to TRBJ2-5, with TRBD2 identical over 9 bases. CDR1 and CDR2 from the germline V gene are SQVTM and ANQGSEA. CDR3 length: 15 amino acids. V trimming: 0 bases; J trimming: 3 bases; junction bases outside the gene matches: 5.

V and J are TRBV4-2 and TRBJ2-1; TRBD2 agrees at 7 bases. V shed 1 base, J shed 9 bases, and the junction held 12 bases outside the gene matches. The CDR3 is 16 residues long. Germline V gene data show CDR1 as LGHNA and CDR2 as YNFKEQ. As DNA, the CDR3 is TGTGCCAGCAGCCAAGGGGAGGGGCCCCGGGGGAGTGAGCAGTTCTTC. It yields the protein CASSQGEGPRGSEQFF.

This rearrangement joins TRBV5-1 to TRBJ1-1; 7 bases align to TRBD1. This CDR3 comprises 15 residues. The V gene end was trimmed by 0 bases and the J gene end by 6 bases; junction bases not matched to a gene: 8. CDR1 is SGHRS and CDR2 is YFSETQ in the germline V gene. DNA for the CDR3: TGCGCCAGCAGCTTGGCGGCAGGGGGTTTAGCTGAAGCTTTCTTT. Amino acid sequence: CASSLAAGGLAEAFF.